This T cell receptor (beta chain) was profiled in a study of a mutant IDH1 vaccine in newly diagnosed glioma. About the study: Antecedent treatment encompassed radiotherapy, temozolomide, or their combination; the majority received both.

Some clones are missing from TCRdb's copy, which holds only in-frame ones; the method was immunoSEQ multiplex PCR. Here the sample spans 75,000 to 100,000 clones, about 87% being singletons. Overall study results and limits: Top-clonotype changes in peripheral T cells seemed unrelated to pseudoprogression.

The time point here: baseline, week 1 (first vaccination visit). Described treatment: pre-vaccination baseline after standard-of-care therapy. The study enrolled donors with new WHO grade 3 or 4 IDH1-mutant, ATRX-lost astrocytomas. As regards this clone: The antigen is not known.

This CDR3 spans 14 amino acids. Trimming shortened V by 5 bases and J by 4 bases, and 9 bases separated the two germline ends. CDR1 and CDR2 (germline): MNHEY, SVGAGI. Sequenced here: PBMCs, sampled from a glioma patient treated with radiotherapy, temozolomide or both. The sequence derives from a woman aged 45-65 years with glioma. The chain couples TRBV6-5 to TRBJ2-6; tentatively, D is TRBD2 (5 bases). CDR3 DNA sequence: TGTGCCAGCAGTAGGACTCCCGGGGCCAACGTCCTGACTTTC. This sequence encodes CASSRTPGANVLTF.